These 20 T cell receptor beta chains originate from one sample sequenced in a study of blood T cell repertoires in COVID-19 (dated by TCRdb to the early 2020s). The protocol used for the library was the immunoSEQ multiplex PCR assay. Held by TCRdb, this immuneACCESS table contains in-frame sequences only and omits some clones. Under half of the omission traces to an unresolved V gene where checked; the cause of the rest is unknown. Here the sample has approximately 67,000 clones; roughly nine tenths occur a single time. The ten largest clones take up around 6.7% of the sample. Sequencing was carried out using peripheral blood. All receptors derive from a human donor in a cohort sampled during active COVID-19.

The chain carries TRBV6-2 or TRBV6-3 and TRBJ2-1; TRBD1 is a possible D gene (6 bases). The germline V gene has CDR1 MNHEY and CDR2 SVGEGT. The CDR3 extends over 15 amino acids. V dropped 6 bases and J dropped 4 bases, with 16 bases sitting between them. CDR3 region: CASSRRGEKYNEQFF. In DNA form, the CDR3 reads TGTGCCAGCAGCCGCAGGGGCGAAAAATACAATGAGCAGTTCTTC.

V is TRBV7-6 and J is TRBJ1-4; D gene uncertain. This CDR3 has 15 residues. Germline V lookup: CDR1 SGHVS, CDR2 FNYEAQ. Between the trimmed V and J ends, which lost 3 bases and 0 bases, there was a span of 8 bases. DNA of the CDR3: TGTGCCAGCAGCTTGGGGAGGGCAACTAATGAAAAACTGTTTTTT. Amino acid sequence: CASSLGRATNEKLFF. The complete variable domain, with remaining parts taken from reference TRBV7-6 and TRBJ1-4, reads GAGVSQSPRYKVTKRGQDVALRCDPISGHVSLYWYRQALGQGPEFLTYFNYEAQQDKSGLPNDRFSAERPEGSISTLTIQRTEQRDSAMYRCASSLGRATNEKLFFGSGTQLSVL.

The chain is built from TRBV5-1 and TRBJ2-3; 8 bases agree with TRBD1. Losses at the gene ends were 8 bases for V and 1 base for J; bases not matched to a gene: 6. CDR3 length: 14 residues. CDR1 and CDR2 from the germline V gene are SGHRS and YFSETQ. The CDR3 coding sequence is TGCGCCAGTCTACAGGGGGAGCGCACAGATACGCAGTATTTT. It codes for CASLQGERTDTQYF.

This rearrangement joins TRBV19 to TRBJ2-3; perhaps TRBD2 as D (6 bases). Germline values: CDR1 LNHDA, CDR2 SQIVND (reference sequence). V was clipped by 3 bases and J by 0 bases, with 13 bases between them. The CDR3 is 16 residues long. The CDR3 region is CASSIRGYTSTDTQYF. CDR3 sequence (DNA): TGTGCCAGTAGTATTCGGGGGTACACTAGCACAGATACGCAGTATTTT.

CDR3 coding DNA: TGTGCCAGCAGCCGGACAGCCTCTGGAAACACCATATATTTT. Its translation: CASSRTASGNTIYF. The rearrangement links TRBV5-6 to TRBJ1-3, with a weak D call TRBD1 (6 bases). Trimming stripped 4 bases from V and 0 bases from J, with 8 bases between. The CDR3 extends over 14 amino acids. Germline assignment: CDR1 SGHDT and CDR2 YYEEEE.

V gene TRBV5-1 combines with J gene TRBJ1-4; 8 nucleotides align to TRBD1. V lost 5 bases, J lost 8 bases, and 5 bases stayed unmatched. The CDR3 covers 13 residues. Germline V gene data show CDR1 as SGHRS and CDR2 as YFSETQ. Here the CDR3 DNA reads TGCGCCAGCAGTCAGGGGGCTCGGGAAAAACTGTTTTTT. Encoded protein: CASSQGAREKLFF.

This clone was counted once. This chain joins TRBV7-9 and TRBJ1-4; tentative D call: TRBD1 (5 bases). CDR3 length equals 14 residues. Germline lookup yields CDR1 SEHNR and CDR2 FQNEAQ (reference sequence). Trimming cost V 4 bases and J 5 bases, with 11 bases left between them. CDR3 protein: CASSSGTTNEKLFF. The DNA for the CDR3 is TGTGCCAGCAGCTCAGGGACTACGAATGAAAAACTGTTTTTT.

The chain couples TRBV7-8 to TRBJ1-2, with TRBD1 matching 11 bases. The CDR3 extends over 15 amino acids. Trimming removed 2 bases from V and 14 bases from J; junction bases left unmatched: 13. Germline V CDR1 and CDR2: SGHVS, FQNEAQ. Here the CDR3 DNA reads TGTGCCAGCAGCTTACGTACGGACAGGGGGCCGGGCGCTACCTTC. It codes for CASSLRTDRGPGATF.

This clone has just one count. The V gene is TRBV5-4, the J gene TRBJ2-3, with 8 bases that match TRBD2. Germline CDR1 reads SGHNT; CDR2 reads YYREEE (reference sequence). V dropped 6 bases and J dropped 0; count of bases not matched to a gene: 12. This CDR3 is built from 17 residues. CDR3 bases: TGTGCCAGCACCCTAGCGGGTGTGGGACCTAGCACAGATACGCAGTATTTT. Its protein is CASTLAGVGPSTDTQYF.

This chain links TRBV3-1 (or the pseudogene TRBV3-2) with TRBJ2-3; TRBD2 might be the D (6 bases). Trimming removed 1 base at V and 6 bases at J, with 11 bases between. CDR3 size: 14 residues. Germline V CDR1 and CDR2: LGHDT, YNNKEL (reference sequence). CDR3 loop: CASSQGGRTDTQYF. CDR3 in DNA: TGTGCCAGCAGCCAAGGTGGGAGGACGGATACGCAGTATTTT.

The sample holds one count of this clone. The chain recombines TRBV5-5 with TRBJ1-6, with a tentative D call TRBD1 (6 bases). This CDR3 has 16 amino acids. V dropped 4 bases and J dropped 4 bases, with 15 bases sitting between them. In germline, CDR1 is SGHKS, CDR2 YYEKEE (reference sequence). CDR3 DNA sequence: TGTGCCAGCAGCAGTGGGACACCGCGGTATAATTCACCCCTCCACTTT. This encodes CASSSGTPRYNSPLHF. Complete variable domain (other parts from reference TRBV5-5 and TRBJ1-6): DAGVTQSPTHLIKTRGQQVTLRCSPISGHKSVSWYQQVLGQGPQFIFQYYEKEERGRGNFPDRFSARQFPNYSSELNVNALLLGDSALYLCASSSGTPRYNSPLHFGNGTRLTVT.

This sequence joins TRBV2 and TRBJ1-5; TRBD1 matches at 10 bases. This CDR3 is built from 14 residues. Germline V gene lookup returns CDR1 SNHLY and CDR2 FYNNEI. The V segment lost 6 bases and the J segment 7 bases; nucleotides outside the gene matches: 6. CDR3 sequence: CASSRDRGGQPQHF. The DNA of the CDR3 is TGTGCCAGCAGCCGGGACAGGGGAGGCCAGCCCCAGCATTTT.

This chain joins TRBV7-8 and TRBJ2-1; 9 bases line up with TRBD1. The CDR3 contains 15 residues. The V and J ends lost 5 bases and 0 bases, in that order; junction bases with no gene match: 2. Germline lookup yields CDR1 SGHVS and CDR2 FQNEAQ. CDR3 DNA: TGTGCCAGCAGCCGGGACAGGGACTCCTACAATGAGCAGTTCTTC. Protein product: CASSRDRDSYNEQFF.

In its sample, this clone was seen once. This chain joins TRBV10-3 and TRBJ2-7, with TRBD1 matching over 7 bases. CDR1 ENHRY and CDR2 SYGVKD come from the germline V gene. With 0 bases clipped from V and 7 bases from J, the junction kept 6 bases outside the gene matches. This CDR3 has 14 amino acids. The CDR3 DNA follows: TGTGCCATCAGTGAGTCGACAGGGCCCCGGGAGCAGTACTTC. It translates to CAISESTGPREQYF.

This chain uses TRBV6-5 with TRBJ2-7; D is perhaps TRBD1 (6 bases). From germline, CDR1 is MNHEY and CDR2 SVGAGI. The CDR3 sequence is 13 residues long. V lost 2 bases to trimming and J lost 3 bases, with 8 bases between them. CDR3 region: CASSYGTNYEQYF. CDR3 DNA: TGTGCCAGCAGTTACGGGACAAACTACGAGCAGTACTTC.

CDR3 sequence: CASTPPTGGEQFF. The DNA for the CDR3 is TGTGCCAGCACCCCACCGACAGGGGGTGAGCAGTTCTTC. The chain is built from TRBV12-3 or TRBV12-4 and TRBJ2-1; 9 nucleotides line up with TRBD1. The CDR3 covers 13 residues. V shed 7 bases and J 9 bases; nucleotides not matched to a gene: 7.

The chain combines TRBV9 with TRBJ2-3; 7 nucleotides line up with TRBD1. Looked up from germline, CDR1 is SGDLS and CDR2 is YYNGEE. J was trimmed by 5 bases and V by 1 base; bases with no gene match: 16. There are 18 residues in the CDR3. Here the CDR3 reads CASSVSPTGTVGGDTQYF. The CDR3 DNA is TGTGCCAGCAGCGTAAGCCCAACCGGGACAGTCGGTGGAGATACGCAGTATTTT.

The chain has TRBV11-3 and TRBJ1-5; 10 bases map to TRBD1. This CDR3 is built from 16 residues. V lost 11 bases to trimming and J lost 2 bases; unmatched junction nucleotides: 12. Germline assignment: CDR1 SGHNT and CDR2 YENEEA. CDR3 nucleotide sequence: TGTGCCTCCCGGGGCCCCGGGACAGGGGGCAATCAGCCCCAGCATTTT. Translated: CASRGPGTGGNQPQHF. Full variable domain (remainder filled in from reference TRBV11-3 and TRBJ1-5): EAGVVQSPRYKIIEKKQPVAFWCNPISGHNTLYWYLQNLGQGPELLIRYENEEAVDDSQLPKDRFSAERLKGVDSTLKIQPAELGDSAVYLCASRGPGTGGNQPQHFGDGTRLSIL.

V and J are TRBV6-5 and TRBJ2-4, with 8 nucleotides matching TRBD1. Germline trimming cut 7 bases from V and 13 bases from J; bases unmatched to any gene: 9. The germline CDR1 and CDR2 sequences are MNHEY and SVGAGI. The CDR3 has 12 residues. CDR3 sequence: CASTTTGGQQYF. CDR3 coding DNA: TGTGCCAGCACCACCACAGGGGGGCAGCAGTACTTC.

This chain joins TRBV18 and TRBJ2-3; 9 bases fit TRBD1. The V segment lost 6 bases and the J segment 2 bases; nucleotides outside the gene matches: 3. The CDR3 loop spans 14 amino acids. Germline V gene sequence: CDR1 KGHSH, CDR2 LQKENI. Here the CDR3 reads CASSGQGLTDTQYF. CDR3 in DNA: TGTGCCAGCTCGGGACAGGGTCTCACAGATACGCAGTATTTT. Drawing the rest from reference TRBV18 and TRBJ2-3, the complete variable domain is NAGVMQNPRHLVRRRGQEARLRCSPMKGHSHVYWYRQLPEEGLKFMVYLQKENIIDESGMPKERFSAEFPKEGPSILRIQQVVRGDSAAYFCASSGQGLTDTQYFGPGTRLTVL.